This T cell receptor (beta chain) was captured by sequencing in a study of blood T cell repertoires in COVID-19. The V gene's germline CDR1 is SGHTA and CDR2 FQGNSA. Trimming shortened V by 1 base and J by 7 bases, and 8 bases separated the two germline ends. The CDR3 totals 14 residues. TCRdb keeps only in-frame clones here, not all; method: immunoSEQ multiplex PCR. The data show some 90,000 clones, roughly 90% seen once. The sequenced sample consisted of peripheral blood. This sequence joins TRBV7-2 and TRBJ1-6; the D is unclear. This TCR came from an elderly woman with active or convalescent COVID-19. CDR3 nucleotide sequence: TGTGCCAGCAGCTTAGAGTCGGGGAATTCACCCCTCCACTTT. Translation: CASSLESGNSPLHF.